These 6 T cell receptor beta chains originate from one sample sequenced in a study of neurological immune-mediated disorders. TCRdb ran MiXCR on the 5' RACE reads and lists one entry per CDR3 protein. The sample yields fewer than 45,000 distinct CDR3 sequences, 2.5% seen once. The source material was PBMCs. The source is a man younger than 40 with multiple sclerosis.

This clonotype was seen repeatedly, ten times or more. A read error may produce the germline difference seen at one junction end. The chain carries TRBV7-2 and TRBJ2-2; maybe TRBD1 (7 bases). This CDR3 contains 15 residues. Germline V CDR1 and CDR2: SGHTA, FQGNSA. In nucleotides, the CDR3 is TGTGCCAGCAGCCTAGCGAGGGGGCGCTTCGGGGAGCTGTTTTTT. This translates into CASSLARGRFGELFF.

The chain carries TRBV21-1 and TRBJ2-5; the table's D call TRBD1 went unverified against the DNA. TRBV21-1 is a documented pseudogene. The CDR3 is 15 amino acids. The CDR3 coding sequence is TGTGCCAGCATCCAGGGGGCCCCCCCGTCGGAGACCCAGTACTTC. Protein: CASIQGAPPSETQYF.

This clonotype has at least ten counts. This rearrangement joins TRBV6-5 to TRBJ2-2, with D maybe TRBD2 (5 bases). From germline, CDR1 is MNHEY and CDR2 SVGAGI. The CDR3 length is 14 residues. Trimming cost V 2 bases and J 4 bases, with 8 bases left between them. The DNA of the CDR3 is TGTGCCAGCAGTTACGAGGGTTTCACCGGGGAGCTGTTTTTT. Its translation: CASSYEGFTGELFF.

This clonotype was counted between two and nine times. V and J are TRBV18 and TRBJ2-5; D is uncertain. Germline-derived CDR1 and CDR2 are KGHSH and LQKENI. Trimming took 2 bases from V and 5 from J, leaving 15 bases between them. The CDR3 totals 15 residues. The CDR3 protein is CASSPNQARWETQYF. In DNA form, the CDR3 reads TGTGCCAGCTCACCAAATCAGGCCCGGTGGGAGACCCAGTACTTC.

This clonotype was counted many times. This chain uses TRBV7-2 with TRBJ1-6; no definite D call. Trimming removed 2 bases from V and 7 bases from J, with 6 bases in between. Germline-derived CDR1 and CDR2 are SGHTA and FQGNSA. The CDR3 consists of 13 residues. The CDR3 bases are TGTGCCAGCAGCTTACGTCAGAATTCACCCCTCCACTTT. Residues: CASSLRQNSPLHF.

This clonotype was recorded many times. The chain joins TRBV4-3 to TRBJ2-5, with no clear D. V was shortened by 0 bases and J by 2 bases, with 7 bases between the two germline ends. Germline CDR1 and CDR2: LGHNA and YSLEER. This CDR3 region has 14 residues. Here the CDR3 reads CASSQDWQQETQYF. In nucleotides, the CDR3 is TGCGCCAGCAGCCAAGATTGGCAGCAAGAGACCCAGTACTTC.